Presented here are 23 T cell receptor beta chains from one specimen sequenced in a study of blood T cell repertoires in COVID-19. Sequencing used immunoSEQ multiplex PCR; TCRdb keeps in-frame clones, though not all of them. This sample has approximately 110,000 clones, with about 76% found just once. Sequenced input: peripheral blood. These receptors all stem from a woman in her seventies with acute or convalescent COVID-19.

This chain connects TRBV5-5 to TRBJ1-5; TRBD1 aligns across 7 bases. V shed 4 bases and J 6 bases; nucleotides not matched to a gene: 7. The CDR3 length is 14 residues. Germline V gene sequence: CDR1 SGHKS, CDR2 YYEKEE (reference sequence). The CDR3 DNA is TGTGCCAGCAGCCTAGGGACAGCTGGTCAGCCCCAGCATTTT. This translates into CASSLGTAGQPQHF.

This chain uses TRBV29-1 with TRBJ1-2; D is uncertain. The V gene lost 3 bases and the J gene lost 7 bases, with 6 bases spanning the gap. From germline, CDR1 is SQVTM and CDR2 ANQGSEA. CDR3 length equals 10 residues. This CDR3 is CSVEESGYTF. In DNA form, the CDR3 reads TGCAGCGTTGAGGAGAGTGGCTACACCTTC.

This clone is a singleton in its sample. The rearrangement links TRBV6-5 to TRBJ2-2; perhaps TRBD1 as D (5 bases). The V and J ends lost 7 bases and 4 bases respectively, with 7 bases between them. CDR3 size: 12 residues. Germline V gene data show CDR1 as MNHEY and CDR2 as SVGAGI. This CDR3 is CASIRATGELFF. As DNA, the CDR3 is TGTGCCAGCATCAGGGCCACCGGGGAGCTGTTTTTT.

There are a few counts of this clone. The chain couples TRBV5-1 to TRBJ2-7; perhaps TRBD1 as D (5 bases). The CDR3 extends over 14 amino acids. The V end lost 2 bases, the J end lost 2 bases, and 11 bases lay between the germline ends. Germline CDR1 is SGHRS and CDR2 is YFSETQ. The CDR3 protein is CASSLQEGTYEQYF. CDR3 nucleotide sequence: TGCGCCAGCAGCTTACAGGAAGGAACCTACGAGCAGTACTTC.

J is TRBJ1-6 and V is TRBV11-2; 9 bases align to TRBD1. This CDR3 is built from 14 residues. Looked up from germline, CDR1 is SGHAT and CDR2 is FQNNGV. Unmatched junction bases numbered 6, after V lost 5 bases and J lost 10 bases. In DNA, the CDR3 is TGTGCCAGCAGCCGGGACAGGGCTCGATCACCCCTCCACTTT. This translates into CASSRDRARSPLHF. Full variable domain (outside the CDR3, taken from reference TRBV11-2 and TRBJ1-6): EAGVAQSPRYKIIEKRQSVAFWCNPISGHATLYWYQQILGQGPKLLIQFQNNGVVDDSQLPKDRFSAERLKGVDSTLKIQPAKLEDSAVYLCASSRDRARSPLHFGNGTRLTVT.

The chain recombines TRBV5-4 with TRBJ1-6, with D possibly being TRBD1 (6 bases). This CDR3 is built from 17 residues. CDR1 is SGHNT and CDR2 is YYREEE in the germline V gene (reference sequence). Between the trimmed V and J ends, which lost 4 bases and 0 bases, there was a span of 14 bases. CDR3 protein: CASSPPGGHSYNSPLHF. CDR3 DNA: TGTGCCAGCAGCCCGCCCGGGGGGCACTCCTATAATTCACCCCTCCACTTT.

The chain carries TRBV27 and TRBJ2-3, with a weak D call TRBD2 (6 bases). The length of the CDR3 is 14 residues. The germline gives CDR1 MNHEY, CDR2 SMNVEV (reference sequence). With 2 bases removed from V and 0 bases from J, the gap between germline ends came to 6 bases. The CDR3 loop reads CASSLGGSTDTQYF. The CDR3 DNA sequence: TGTGCCAGCAGTTTAGGGGGGAGCACAGATACGCAGTATTTT.

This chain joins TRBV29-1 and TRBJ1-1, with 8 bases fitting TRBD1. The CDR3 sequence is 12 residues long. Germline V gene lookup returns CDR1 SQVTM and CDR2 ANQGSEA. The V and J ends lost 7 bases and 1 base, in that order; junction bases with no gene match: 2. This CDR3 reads CSADRGNTEAFF. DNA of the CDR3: TGCAGCGCCGACAGGGGGAACACTGAAGCTTTCTTT.

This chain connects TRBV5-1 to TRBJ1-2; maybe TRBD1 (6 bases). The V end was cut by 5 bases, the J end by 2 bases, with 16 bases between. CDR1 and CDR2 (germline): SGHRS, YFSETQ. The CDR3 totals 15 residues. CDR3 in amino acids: CASRDTITGNYGYTF. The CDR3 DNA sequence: TGCGCCAGCAGAGATACTATTACAGGGAACTATGGCTACACCTTC.

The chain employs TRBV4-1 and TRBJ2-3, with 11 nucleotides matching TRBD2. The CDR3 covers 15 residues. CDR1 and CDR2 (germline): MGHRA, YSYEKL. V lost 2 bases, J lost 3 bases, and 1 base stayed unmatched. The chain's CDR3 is CASSQPSGGTDTQYF. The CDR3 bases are TGCGCCAGCAGCCAACCTAGCGGGGGGACAGATACGCAGTATTTT.

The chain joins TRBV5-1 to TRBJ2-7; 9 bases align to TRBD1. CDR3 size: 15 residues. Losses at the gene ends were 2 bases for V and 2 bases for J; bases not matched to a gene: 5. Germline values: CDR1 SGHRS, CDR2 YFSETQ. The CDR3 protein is CASSFGQGPPYEQYF. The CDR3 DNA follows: TGCGCCAGCAGCTTCGGACAGGGGCCTCCCTACGAGCAGTACTTC.

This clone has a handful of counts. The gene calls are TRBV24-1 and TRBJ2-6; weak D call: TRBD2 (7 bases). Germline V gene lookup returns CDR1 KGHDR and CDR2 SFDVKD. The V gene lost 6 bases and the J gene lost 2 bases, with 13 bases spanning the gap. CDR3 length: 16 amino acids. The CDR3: CATSRRGGTGANVLTF. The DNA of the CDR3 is TGTGCCACCAGTAGGAGGGGGGGAACTGGGGCCAACGTCCTGACTTTC.

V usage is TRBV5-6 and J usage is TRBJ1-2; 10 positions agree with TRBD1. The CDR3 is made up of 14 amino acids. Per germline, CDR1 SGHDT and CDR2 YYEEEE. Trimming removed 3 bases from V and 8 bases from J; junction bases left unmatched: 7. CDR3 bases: TGTGCCAGCAGCTCGGACAGGGGGTATGGCGGCTACACCTTC. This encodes CASSSDRGYGGYTF.

Written as DNA, the CDR3 is TGTGCCAGCAGCTTAGACAGGGGAAATTCACCCCTCCACTTT. Protein sequence: CASSLDRGNSPLHF. The chain uses TRBV7-2 and TRBJ1-6; 7 positions agree with TRBD1. Germline loops: CDR1 SGHTA, CDR2 FQGNSA. The CDR3 sequence is 14 residues long. V trimming: 1 base; J trimming: 7 bases; junction bases outside the gene matches: 1. Filled out from reference TRBV7-2 and TRBJ1-6, the complete variable domain reads GAGVSQSPSNKVTEKGKDVELRCDPISGHTALYWYRQSLGQGLEFLIYFQGNSAPDKSGLPSDRFSAERTGGSVSTLTIQRTQQEDSAVYLCASSLDRGNSPLHFGNGTRLTVT.

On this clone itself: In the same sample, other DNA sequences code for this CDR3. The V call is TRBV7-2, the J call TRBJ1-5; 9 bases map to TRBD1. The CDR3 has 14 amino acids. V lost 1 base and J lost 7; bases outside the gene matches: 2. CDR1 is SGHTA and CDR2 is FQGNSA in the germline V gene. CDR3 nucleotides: TGTGCCAGCAGCTTAGGTGACAGGGGGCAGCCCCAGCATTTT. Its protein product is CASSLGDRGQPQHF. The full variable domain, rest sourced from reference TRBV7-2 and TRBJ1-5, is GAGVSQSPSNKVTEKGKDVELRCDPISGHTALYWYRQSLGQGLEFLIYFQGNSAPDKSGLPSDRFSAERTGGSVSTLTIQRTQQEDSAVYLCASSLGDRGQPQHFGDGTRLSIL.

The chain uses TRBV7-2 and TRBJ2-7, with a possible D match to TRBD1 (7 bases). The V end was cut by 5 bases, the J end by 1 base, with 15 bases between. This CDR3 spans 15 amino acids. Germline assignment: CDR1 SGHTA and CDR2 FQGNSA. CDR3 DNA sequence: TGTGCCAGCAGCCCTAGCGTACAGGGGTCCTACGAGCAGTACTTC. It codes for CASSPSVQGSYEQYF. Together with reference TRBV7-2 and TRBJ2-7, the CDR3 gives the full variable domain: GAGVSQSPSNKVTEKGKDVELRCDPISGHTALYWYRQSLGQGLEFLIYFQGNSAPDKSGLPSDRFSAERTGGSVSTLTIQRTQQEDSAVYLCASSPSVQGSYEQYFGPGTRLTVT.

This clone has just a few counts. The CDR3, as DNA: TGTGCCAGCAGCTTTCGGACAGGGAGAGAAGAGACCCAGTACTTC. The encoded protein is CASSFRTGREETQYF. The chain couples TRBV7-9 to TRBJ2-5; 8 nucleotides line up with TRBD1. V trimming: 3 bases; J trimming: 3 bases; junction bases outside the gene matches: 6. The V gene's germline CDR1 is SEHNR and CDR2 FQNEAQ (reference sequence). This CDR3 region has 15 residues.

CDR3 in DNA: TGTGCCAGCAGCGTCCGGGGAGGCCGAACAGATACGCAGTATTTT. As protein: CASSVRGGRTDTQYF. The chain joins TRBV13 to TRBJ2-3, with TRBD2 as a possible D gene (6 bases). V was cut by 5 bases and J by 3 bases, with 15 bases left in between. CDR1 PRHDT and CDR2 FYEKMQ come from the germline V gene (reference sequence). The CDR3 sequence is 15 residues long.

The CDR3 DNA follows: TGTGCCAGCAGTGTCTCGAGACAGCTAAGCTCCTACGAGCAGTACTTC. It codes for CASSVSRQLSSYEQYF. The chain recombines TRBV2 with TRBJ2-7; D is possibly TRBD1 (5 bases). The CDR3 totals 16 residues. Germline V gene data show CDR1 as SNHLY and CDR2 as FYNNEI. V was trimmed by 4 bases and J by 0 bases, leaving 16 bases between them.

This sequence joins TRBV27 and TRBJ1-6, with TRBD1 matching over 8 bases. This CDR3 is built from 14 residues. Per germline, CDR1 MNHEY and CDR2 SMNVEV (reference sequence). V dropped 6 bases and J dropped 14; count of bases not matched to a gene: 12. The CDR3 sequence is CASSDRDRPLTLHF. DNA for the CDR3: TGTGCCAGCAGCGACCGGGACAGGCCCCTCACCCTCCACTTT.

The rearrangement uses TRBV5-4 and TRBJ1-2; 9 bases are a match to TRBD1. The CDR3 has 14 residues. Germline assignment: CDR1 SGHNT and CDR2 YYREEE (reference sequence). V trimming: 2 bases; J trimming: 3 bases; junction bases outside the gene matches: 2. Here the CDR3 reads CASSLGDRDYGYTF. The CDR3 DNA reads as TGTGCCAGCAGCTTAGGGGACAGGGACTATGGCTACACCTTC.

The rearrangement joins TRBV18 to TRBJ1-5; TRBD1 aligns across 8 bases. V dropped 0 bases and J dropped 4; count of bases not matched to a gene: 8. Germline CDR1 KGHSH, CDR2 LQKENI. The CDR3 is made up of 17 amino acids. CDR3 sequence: CASSPPGQATGNQPQHF. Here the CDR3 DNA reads TGTGCCAGCTCACCACCGGGACAGGCTACGGGGAATCAGCCCCAGCATTTT.

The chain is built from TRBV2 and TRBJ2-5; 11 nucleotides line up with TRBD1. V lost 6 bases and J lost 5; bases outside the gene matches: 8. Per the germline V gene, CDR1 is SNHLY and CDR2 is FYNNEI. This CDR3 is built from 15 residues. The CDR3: CASSERTGGFETQYF. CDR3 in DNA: TGTGCCAGCAGCGAAAGGACAGGGGGCTTCGAGACCCAGTACTTC.